The 30 T cell receptor beta chains reported below all come from one sample, sequenced in a study of T cells in Graves' hyperthyroidism and ophthalmopathy. RNA transcripts provided the source from which TCR beta CDR3 regions were amplified. During a first-round RT-PCR of the TCR CDR3, the HTBI primer set was used. TCRdb itself ran the multiplex PCR reads through MiXCR, one entry per CDR3 protein. The sample lists more than 300,000 distinct CDR3 sequences, approximately 15% occurring once. The sample consisted of blood. The receptors shown here come from a woman aged 55-69 years with Graves' hyperthyroidism.

The rearrangement uses TRBV29-1 and TRBJ1-3, with TRBD1 identical over 8 bases. The CDR3 sequence is 15 residues long. Germline CDR1 reads SQVTM; CDR2 reads ANQGSEA. The junction had 4 bases not matched to a gene; V was cut back by 3 bases and J by 0 bases. This CDR3 is CSVETGVFSGNTIYF. The CDR3 nucleotides are TGCAGCGTTGAGACAGGGGTTTTCTCTGGAAACACCATATATTTT.

This clonotype has a handful of counts. The V gene is TRBV27, the J gene TRBJ2-1, with 9 bases identical to TRBD2. Germline-derived CDR1 and CDR2 are MNHEY and SMNVEV (reference sequence). The V segment lost 3 bases and the J segment 6 bases; nucleotides outside the gene matches: 9. The CDR3 is 16 residues long. CDR3 protein: CASSFAGGSNSNEQFF. The DNA of the CDR3 is TGTGCCAGCAGTTTTGCGGGAGGGTCCAACTCCAATGAGCAGTTCTTC.

This clonotype was seen repeatedly, ten times or more. The chain uses TRBV12-3 or TRBV12-4 and TRBJ2-1; D might be TRBD2 (6 bases). Trimming took off 2 bases at V and 11 bases at J, with 16 bases between the two ends. CDR3 length equals 14 residues. The DNA of the CDR3 is TGTGCCAGCAGTTTAAATGCAGGGAGGTCCCAGCAGTTCTTC. Translating it yields CASSLNAGRSQQFF.

V usage is TRBV10-3 and J usage is TRBJ1-5, with 8 nucleotides matching TRBD1. The CDR3 runs to 13 residues. The germline V gene encodes CDR1 ENHRY and CDR2 SYGVKD. The junction had 3 bases not matched to a gene; V was cut back by 4 bases and J by 7 bases. CDR3 region: CAISADRDQPQHF. CDR3 bases: TGTGCCATCAGTGCGGACAGGGACCAGCCCCAGCATTTT.

The J gene is TRBJ2-6, the V gene TRBV19; D may be TRBD1 (5 bases). The CDR3 length is 13 residues. Trimming took off 8 bases at V and 2 bases at J, with 7 bases between the two ends. The germline CDR1 and CDR2 sequences are LNHDA and SQIVND (reference sequence). The CDR3 reads CASGRAGANVLTF. For the CDR3, the DNA is TGTGCCAGTGGCAGGGCTGGGGCCAACGTCCTGACTTTC.

This clonotype appeared many times. This chain links TRBV12-3 or TRBV12-4 with TRBJ2-1; no definite D call. The CDR3 is 11 residues long. V lost 1 base and J 9 bases, leaving 4 bases between the germline ends. The CDR3 here is CASSLGSEQFF. In DNA form, the CDR3 reads TGTGCCAGCAGTTTAGGGTCTGAGCAGTTCTTC.

The gene calls are TRBV12-5 and TRBJ2-5; 9 bases map to TRBD1. With V trimmed by 7 bases and J by 3 bases, 3 bases remained unmatched. The CDR3 contains 13 residues. CDR1 is LGHNT, CDR2 FRNRAP, per germline. The CDR3 loop is CASAWTGEETQYF. DNA of the CDR3: TGTGCTAGTGCCTGGACAGGGGAAGAGACCCAGTACTTC. Looking up the rest from reference TRBV12-5 and TRBJ2-5 gives the full variable domain: DARVTQTPRHKVTEMGQEVTMRCQPILGHNTVFWYRQTMMQGLELLAYFRNRAPLDDSGMPKDRFSAEMPDATLATLKIQPSEPRDSAVYFCASAWTGEETQYFGPGTRLLVL.

This clonotype appeared a few times. This rearrangement joins TRBV24-1 to TRBJ2-7; TRBD2 matches at 10 bases. With 5 bases clipped from V and 4 bases from J, the junction kept 1 base outside the gene matches. This CDR3 spans 13 amino acids. Germline assignment: CDR1 KGHDR and CDR2 SFDVKD. The CDR3 DNA reads TGTGCCACCAGTGCTAGCGGGGGTTACGAGCAGTACTTC. Its protein is CATSASGGYEQYF.

In the case of this clonotype: A read error may be the cause here, since a much bigger clone is one base away. This CDR3 fails to terminate in the conserved phenylalanine or tryptophan, so it likely reflects a read error. The chain links TRBV6-2 or TRBV6-3 to TRBJ1-1, with TRBD1 as a possible D gene (5 bases). CDR3 length: 13 residues. CDR1 is MNHEY and CDR2 is SVGEGT in the germline V gene. V shed 3 bases and J shed 1 base, with 6 bases lying between them. The CDR3: CASSYDRNTEAFS. The CDR3, as DNA: TGTGCCAGCAGTTATGACAGGAACACTGAAGCTTTCTCT.

With regard to this clonotype: The missing conserved phenylalanine or tryptophan at the end of this CDR3 makes a read error likely. The genes are TRBV5-1 and TRBJ2-7; TRBD1 might be the D (5 bases). Germline V gene data show CDR1 as SGHRS and CDR2 as YFSETQ. The CDR3 loop spans 15 amino acids. V dropped 2 bases and J dropped 4 bases, with 16 bases sitting between them. The CDR3: CASSFRGRDRYEQYL. DNA of the CDR3: TGCGCCAGCAGCTTTAGGGGCAGGGATAGGTACGAGCAGTACCTC.

This clonotype was observed many times. This sequence joins TRBV20-1 and TRBJ2-7, with 8 nucleotides matching TRBD1. Trimming at V came to 2 bases and at J to 4 bases, leaving 4 bases not matched to a gene. This CDR3 spans 13 amino acids. In germline, CDR1 is DFQATT, CDR2 SNEGSKA (reference sequence). The CDR3: CSARRTGTYEQYF. DNA for the CDR3: TGCAGTGCTAGAAGGACAGGGACTTACGAGCAGTACTTC.

In its sample, this clonotype was seen a few times. The chain combines TRBV7-9 with TRBJ2-1; TRBD2 aligns across 14 bases. The length of the CDR3 is 18 residues. The V gene end was trimmed by 5 bases and the J gene end by 0 bases; junction bases not matched to a gene: 6. Germline V gives CDR1 SEHNR, CDR2 FQNEAQ (reference sequence). CDR3: CASSPRLAGGPSYNEQFF. CDR3 bases: TGTGCCAGCAGCCCCAGACTAGCGGGAGGGCCCTCCTACAATGAGCAGTTCTTC.

This clonotype has ten or more counts. J is TRBJ2-5 and V is TRBV28; D unresolved. The CDR3 is made up of 14 amino acids. Germline loops: CDR1 MDHEN, CDR2 SYDVKM. The V end was cut by 3 bases, the J end by 5 bases, with 13 bases between. CDR3 protein: CASSFQVTAETQYF. In DNA, the CDR3 is TGTGCCAGCAGTTTCCAGGTGACGGCGGAGACCCAGTACTTC. The whole variable domain, remainder taken from reference TRBV28 and TRBJ2-5, is DVKVTQSSRYLVKRTGEKVFLECVQDMDHENMFWYRQDPGLGLRLIYFSYDVKMKEKGDIPEGYSVSREKKERFSLILESASTNQTSMYLCASSFQVTAETQYFGPGTRLLVL.

Many counts were recorded for this clonotype. The rearrangement links TRBV2 to TRBJ2-7, with D maybe TRBD1 (6 bases). CDR1 is SNHLY, CDR2 FYNNEI, per germline. The CDR3 has 14 amino acids. V was pared by 5 bases and J by 6 bases, with 17 bases between. The CDR3 protein is CASSSGTRGSEQYF. The CDR3, as DNA: TGTGCCAGCAGTTCCGGGACAAGGGGTAGCGAGCAGTACTTC.

There are many counts of this clonotype. The chain combines TRBV7-3 with TRBJ2-5; no firm D call. This CDR3 contains 13 residues. Germline V gene data show CDR1 as SGHTA and CDR2 as FQGTGA. Trimming took 5 bases from V and 5 from J, leaving 12 bases between them. In nucleotides, the CDR3 is TGTGCCAGCAGCCAACTCCGGTCCGAGACCCAGTACTTC. Translating it yields CASSQLRSETQYF.

This clonotype was counted at least ten times. The chain joins TRBV28 to TRBJ2-7; weak D call: TRBD1 (5 bases). The CDR3 loop spans 16 amino acids. Germline V CDR1 and CDR2: MDHEN, SYDVKM. V was trimmed by 2 bases and J by 0 bases, leaving 14 bases between them. The chain's CDR3 is CASSLRQGFSSYEQYF. CDR3 nucleotides: TGTGCCAGCAGTTTACGCCAGGGCTTTAGCTCCTACGAGCAGTACTTC.

This clonotype was detected many times. This CDR3 reads CASSPEREVETQYF. The CDR3 DNA reads as TGTGCCAGCTCACCAGAACGGGAGGTGGAGACCCAGTACTTC. The J gene is TRBJ2-5, the V gene TRBV18; 7 positions match TRBD2. The germline CDR1 and CDR2 sequences are KGHSH and LQKENI. CDR3 length: 14 amino acids. V was pared by 2 bases and J by 5 bases, with 5 bases of the junction left unmatched.

This clonotype occurred a few times. Since a much larger clone is just one base distant, this may be a read error. The chain uses TRBV6-2 or TRBV6-3 and TRBJ2-5, with 8 bases aligning to TRBD2. The germline V gene encodes CDR1 MNHEY and CDR2 SVGEGT. The junction had 21 bases not matched to a gene; V was cut back by 6 bases and J by 6 bases. The CDR3 has 18 residues. CDR3 region: CASSSQAGVSGSPKTQYF. CDR3 DNA: TGTGCCAGCAGCTCCCAGGCCGGTGTGAGCGGGAGCCCAAAGACCCAGTACTTC.

The chain recombines TRBV12-3 or TRBV12-4 with TRBJ2-1; 8 bases map to TRBD1. The CDR3 runs 14 residues. Unmatched junction bases numbered 7, after V lost 5 bases and J lost 7 bases. CDR3 sequence reads: CASSRTGPWNEQFF. DNA for the CDR3: TGTGCCAGCAGTAGGACAGGGCCATGGAATGAGCAGTTCTTC.

There are many counts of this clonotype. The genes are TRBV6-1 and TRBJ2-1; the match to TRBD1 covers 10 bases. Germline assignment: CDR1 MNHNS and CDR2 SASEGT. V lost 8 bases, J lost 6 bases, and 7 bases stayed unmatched. This CDR3 has 14 amino acids. CDR3 in DNA: TGTGCCAGCGGCGGGACAGGGGTCTCCAATGAGCAGTTCTTC. It yields the protein CASGGTGVSNEQFF.

Remarks on this clonotype: This sequence may be a read error, since a much larger clone differs from it by one base. The chain combines TRBV4-2 with TRBJ2-5; D assignment may be TRBD1 or TRBD2 (5 bases each). CDR3 length: 15 amino acids. Germline CDR1 reads LGHNA; CDR2 reads YNFKEQ. CDR3 nucleotides: TGTGCCAACAGCCAAGTGAACCGAGAGGGGGAGACCCAGTACTTC. This sequence encodes CANSQVNREGETQYF.

On this clonotype itself: This could be a read error, since a much larger clone is one nucleotide away. This chain joins TRBV12-3 or TRBV12-4 and TRBJ1-2, with TRBD1 identical over 7 bases. The CDR3 is 13 amino acids. V dropped 6 bases and J dropped 7; count of bases not matched to a gene: 8. The CDR3: CASRPGAGGGYTF. The CDR3 region has the DNA TGTGCCAGCAGACCCGGGGCAGGGGGTGGCTACACCTTC.

This clonotype was observed at least ten times. The chain carries TRBV20-1 and TRBJ2-1; TRBD1 matches 7 bases. Germline V lookup: CDR1 DFQATT, CDR2 SNEGSKA (reference sequence). CDR3 size: 16 residues. V dropped 0 bases and J dropped 7; count of bases not matched to a gene: 12. The CDR3 DNA is TGCAGTGCTAGAGAGACCCTGGCGACAGGGAAGAATGAGCAGTTCTTC. Protein: CSARETLATGKNEQFF.

This clonotype was found many times. This chain connects TRBV3-1 to TRBJ2-1, with 15 nucleotides matching TRBD2. The J segment lost 6 bases and the V segment lost 2 bases, leaving 5 bases of the junction unmatched. Per germline, CDR1 LGHDT and CDR2 YNNKEL (reference sequence). This CDR3 has 17 residues. The DNA for the CDR3 is TGTGCCAGCAGCCAATGGACTAGCGGGAGGGCGCCCAATGAGCAGTTCTTC. The encoded protein is CASSQWTSGRAPNEQFF.

This clonotype was seen only a few times. The chain uses TRBV6-8 and TRBJ1-5; D possibly corresponds to TRBD1 (6 bases). The CDR3 has 18 amino acids. Trimming left V 1 base short and J 2 bases short, with 18 bases between. The germline V gene encodes CDR1 MNHGY and CDR2 SAAAGT. The CDR3 region is CASSYLPPRGPGNQPQHF. For the CDR3, the DNA is TGTGCCAGCAGTTACTTGCCTCCCAGGGGACCTGGCAATCAGCCCCAGCATTTT.

This clonotype was observed many times. This rearrangement joins TRBV28 to TRBJ1-4; 12 bases align to TRBD1. The CDR3 runs 16 residues. CDR1 MDHEN and CDR2 SYDVKM come from the germline V gene. V lost 5 bases, J lost 8 bases, and 9 bases stayed unmatched. In DNA, the CDR3 is TGTGCCAGCAGTCCGGGACAGGGGGCGTTTGGGGAAAAACTGTTTTTT. It translates to CASSPGQGAFGEKLFF.

There are a few counts of this clonotype. The V gene is TRBV24-1, the J gene TRBJ1-3; perhaps TRBD1 as D (5 bases). The germline V gene encodes CDR1 KGHDR and CDR2 SFDVKD. V was cut by 3 bases and J by 4 bases, with 12 bases left in between. This CDR3 has 15 amino acids. CDR3 protein: CATSDPRGDGNTIYF. In DNA, the CDR3 is TGTGCCACCAGTGATCCCCGGGGGGACGGAAACACCATATATTTT.

This clonotype was picked up a small number of times. A much larger clone differs by one base, so this may be a read error. This sequence joins TRBV11-2 and TRBJ2-7, with D perhaps being TRBD1 or TRBD2 (5 bases each). Trimming left V 5 bases short and J 2 bases short, with 13 bases between. The CDR3 runs to 14 residues. Per germline, CDR1 SGHAT and CDR2 FQNNGV. DNA of the CDR3: TGTGCCAGCAGCGTATCCGTGGGGGCCTACGAGCAGTACGTC. Translating it yields CASSVSVGAYEQYV.

CDR3 amino acids: CASSIRTSGRALDEQFF. CDR3 DNA: TGTGCCAGTAGTATACGCACTAGCGGGAGGGCCCTCGATGAGCAGTTCTTC. The chain links TRBV19 to TRBJ2-1; 13 positions agree with TRBD2. The CDR3 consists of 17 residues. J gave up 8 bases and V 2 bases, and 9 bases lay outside the gene matches. The V gene's germline CDR1 is LNHDA and CDR2 SQIVND (reference sequence). Filled out from reference TRBV19 and TRBJ2-1, the complete variable domain reads DGGITQSPKYLFRKEGQNVTLSCEQNLNHDAMYWYRQDPGQGLRLIYYSQIVNDFQKGDIAEGYSVSREKKESFPLTVTSAQKNPTAFYLCASSIRTSGRALDEQFFGPGTRLTVL.

This clonotype was seen at least ten times. The chain links TRBV9 to TRBJ2-1; D gene uncertain. CDR1 and CDR2 (germline): SGDLS, YYNGEE. The CDR3 covers 12 residues. Trimming pared 3 bases from V and 9 bases from J, leaving 10 bases between. The chain's CDR3 is CASSEPSREQFF. In DNA form, the CDR3 reads TGTGCCAGCAGCGAACCAAGCCGTGAGCAGTTCTTC.